Listed here are 6 T cell receptor beta chains from one sample, sequenced in a study of blood T cell repertoires in COVID-19 (dated by TCRdb to the early 2020s). Library preparation used the immunoSEQ multiplex PCR assay. Drawn from immuneACCESS, this table holds only the in-frame rearrangements with V and J called that TCRdb kept. Clones are partly lost; checked studies trace under half to an unresolved V gene and leave the rest unexplained. Within this sample are 150,000 to 200,000 clones, with about four fifths of them counted one time only. Roughly 2.6% of the sample belongs to the ten largest clones. Sequencing was performed on peripheral blood. These TCRs come from a human donor with acute or convalescent COVID-19. The donor label of this sample is uncertain.

This clone showed up just a few times. V gene TRBV11-1 combines with J gene TRBJ1-1; 7 positions agree with TRBD1. Germline values: CDR1 SGHAT, CDR2 FQDESV (reference sequence). The CDR3 runs to 15 residues. V shed 4 bases and J 0 bases; nucleotides not matched to a gene: 5. This CDR3 is CASSSRQGMNTEAFF. DNA for the CDR3: TGTGCCAGCAGCTCCCGACAGGGCATGAACACTGAAGCTTTCTTT. The variable domain in full, completed from reference TRBV11-1 and TRBJ1-1, reads EAEVAQSPRYKITEKSQAVAFWCDPISGHATLYWYRQILGQGPELLVQFQDESVVDDSQLPKDRFSAERLKGVDSTLKIQPAELGDSAMYLCASSSRQGMNTEAFFGQGTRLTVV.

The chain recombines TRBV27 with TRBJ1-3; TRBD1 might be the D (6 bases). V shed 6 bases and J shed 0 bases, with 12 bases lying between them. Per the germline V gene, CDR1 is MNHEY and CDR2 is SMNVEV (reference sequence). The CDR3 totals 15 residues. The CDR3 loop is CASSTGTNSGNTIYF. The CDR3 bases are TGTGCCAGCAGCACCGGGACAAACTCTGGAAACACCATATATTTT.

V is TRBV5-6 and J is TRBJ1-5; D call uncertain. Germline CDR1 SGHDT, CDR2 YYEEEE. Trimming took off 2 bases at V and 2 bases at J, with 11 bases between the two ends. This CDR3 has 15 amino acids. In nucleotides, the CDR3 is TGTGCCAGCAGCTTTGGGAGAAGCCGCAATCAGCCCCAGCATTTT. Translation gives CASSFGRSRNQPQHF.

This rearrangement joins TRBV28 to TRBJ1-1, with a weak D call TRBD1 (6 bases). Germline lookup yields CDR1 MDHEN and CDR2 SYDVKM. This CDR3 is 13 amino acids long. The V gene lost 3 bases and the J gene lost 6 bases, with 11 bases spanning the gap. CDR3 residues: CASSLRGKAEAFF. DNA of the CDR3: TGTGCCAGCAGTTTGAGGGGGAAGGCTGAAGCTTTCTTT. Based on the CDR3 plus reference TRBV28 and TRBJ1-1, the full variable domain is DVKVTQSSRYLVKRTGEKVFLECVQDMDHENMFWYRQDPGLGLRLIYFSYDVKMKEKGDIPEGYSVSREKKERFSLILESASTNQTSMYLCASSLRGKAEAFFGQGTRLTVV.

The rearrangement joins TRBV19 to TRBJ2-1; TRBD1 is a possible D gene (5 bases). The CDR3 length is 16 residues. CDR1 is LNHDA and CDR2 is SQIVND in the germline V gene (reference sequence). The V end lost 1 base, the J end lost 0 bases, and 10 bases lay between the germline ends. CDR3 loop: CASSIVTGLSYNEQFF. The CDR3 nucleotides are TGTGCCAGTAGTATAGTCACAGGTCTCTCCTACAATGAGCAGTTCTTC.

This clone has more than one count but fewer than ten. The rearrangement uses TRBV30 and TRBJ1-6; D is unresolved. V lost 4 bases and J 7 bases, leaving 11 bases between the germline ends. Per the germline V gene, CDR1 is GTSNPN and CDR2 is SVGIG (reference sequence). The CDR3 sequence is 13 residues long. This chain's CDR3 is CAWNLALNSPLHF. CDR3 DNA: TGTGCCTGGAATCTGGCTCTGAATTCACCCCTCCACTTT.